This T cell receptor beta chain appears in the sequencing data of a study of blood T cell repertoires in COVID-19 (dated by TCRdb to 2018 to 2021). A note on the overall study: The collaborator samples originated in the United States, Italy and Spain and spanned the acute and convalescent phases of COVID-19. The repertoires were made available in a free public database intended to serve as a resource for research on the immune response to SARS-CoV-2. Samples were obtained from the ongoing ImmuneRACE study (first 160 participants) and from roughly 1,300 subjects provided by 6 global collaborators. Where available, HLA class I and class II types were taken from metadata supplied by the sample provider and were not determined by assay-based typing. The prospective study material was composed of cDNA or gDNA derived from T cells, B-cell-depleted T cells, or PBMCs. Subjects who had been exposed to COVID-19, were actively infected with it, or had recovered from it provided the deeply sampled blood TCRbeta repertoires that made up the dataset. Sample metadata almost always included a de-identified subject ID, COVID-19 status, age in years and sex. General study outcomes and caveats: The quantity of clinical and demographic metadata differed by source and by participant and was supplied without curation.

From cysteine to phenylalanine, the CDR3 is 16 amino acids long. Of the read, only the CDR3 DNA is kept; its 48 bases are in frame from base 1. The junction shows trimming of 4 bases on V and 0 bases on J, and the gene matches do not reach 10 bases of it. For CDR1 and CDR2, the germline V gene (reference sequence) lists SGHNT and YYREEE. TCRbeta CDR3 regions were amplified from genomic DNA by means of the immunoSEQ Assay, a bias-controlled multiplex PCR. Turning to the authors' computational methods: Nucleated cell counts per sample were estimated from amplification of reference gene primers within the assay. To quantify the absolute abundance of each unique TCRbeta CDR3 rearrangement, sequence reads were collapsed and filtered. For each sample, productive Simpson clonality was calculated as the square root of Simpson's diversity index over productive rearrangements. The source is immuneACCESS, and TCRdb retained only in-frame sequences with V and J called. Part of the clones is not carried over; for the studies checked, unresolved V genes explain less than half of this, and the remainder is unexplained. V, J and clone size are taken as reported in that table, and D and trimming were inferred from the DNA itself. The sample table records 150,000 to 200,000 clones; about 90% of these occur just once. The ten largest clones add up to 4.8% of the sample.

One collaborating source in Seattle enrolled patients while the patients were actively infected and followed the patients over time throughout the course of disease. Collaborating institutions collected whole blood in K2EDTA tubes following their own protocols. For TCRbeta analysis, collaborators shipped samples as frozen whole blood, isolated PBMCs, or DNA extracted from either of those sample types. This clone was counted ten times or more. Its antigen specificity is not known. No much larger clone exists at a distance of one base, and base qualities are not known. The sample comprised peripheral blood. This clonotype was sampled from a man younger than 45 with COVID-19, enrolled during active disease. The chain uses TRBV5-4 and TRBJ2-7, and 7 junction bases match TRBD1. This receptor carries the CDR3 CASSPDGQVVSYEQYF. At the DNA level, the sequence is TGTGCCAGCAGCCCGGACGGACAGGTGGTCTCCTACGAGCAGTACTTC.